One sample yielded the 20 T cell receptor beta chains listed below, sequenced in a study of cytomegalovirus exposure and HLA in healthy donors. TCRdb keeps only in-frame clones here, not all; method: immunoSEQ multiplex PCR. The table includes 100,000 to 150,000 clones, approximately 91% detected once. The sample comprised PBMCs. These receptors all come from a man younger than 40 in good health and CMV-seronegative.

The chain links TRBV19 to TRBJ1-1; TRBD1 is a possible D gene (6 bases). Per germline, CDR1 LNHDA and CDR2 SQIVND (reference sequence). CDR3 length equals 12 residues. V lost 7 bases and J 4 bases, leaving 10 bases between the germline ends. The CDR3 spells CASMSRGTEAFF. CDR3 coding DNA: TGTGCCAGTATGAGCAGGGGCACTGAAGCTTTCTTT.

The rearrangement uses TRBV7-2 and TRBJ2-2; 7 positions match TRBD2. This CDR3 is 16 amino acids long. Germline V gene data show CDR1 as SGHTA and CDR2 as FQGNSA. The V and J ends lost 0 bases and 2 bases, in that order; junction bases with no gene match: 3. The CDR3 nucleotides are TGTGCCAGCAGCTTAGCCGCTAGCGGAAACACCGGGGAGCTGTTTTTT. Amino acid sequence: CASSLAASGNTGELFF.

V and J are TRBV25-1 and TRBJ1-1; D uncertain. Trimming stripped 4 bases from V and 8 bases from J, with 14 bases between. Germline values: CDR1 MGHDK, CDR2 SYGVNS. The length of the CDR3 is 13 residues. The CDR3: CASSVVRDSEAFF. In DNA, the CDR3 is TGTGCCAGCAGTGTCGTCCGGGATTCGGAAGCTTTCTTT.

Here the CDR3 DNA reads TGTGCCAGGAGGTGCCAGTACTACAATGAGCAGTTCTTC. Its translation is CARRCQYYNEQFF. The chain links TRBV25-1 to TRBJ2-1; no clear D. CDR3 length equals 13 residues. V was pared by 9 bases and J by 3 bases, with 12 bases between. Germline loops: CDR1 MGHDK, CDR2 SYGVNS. Using reference TRBV25-1 and TRBJ2-1 for the parts outside the CDR3, the full variable domain is EADIYQTPRYLVIGTGKKITLECSQTMGHDKMYWYQQDPGMELHLIHYSYGVNSTEKGDLSSESTVSRIRTEHFPLTLESARPSHTSQYLCARRCQYYNEQFFGPGTRLTVL.

DNA of the CDR3: TGTGCCAGCAGCCAAGATTTAAATAGGGGATATGGCTACACCTTC. This sequence encodes CASSQDLNRGYGYTF. This rearrangement joins TRBV14 to TRBJ1-2, with D perhaps matching TRBD1 (5 bases). The V and J ends lost 0 bases and 5 bases respectively, with 13 bases between them. This CDR3 comprises 15 residues. Germline CDR1 is SGHDN and CDR2 is FVKESK.

This chain uses TRBV29-1 with TRBJ1-2, with 7 positions matching TRBD1. V trimming: 2 bases; J trimming: 4 bases; junction bases outside the gene matches: 10. The CDR3 has 15 residues. Germline V gives CDR1 SQVTM, CDR2 ANQGSEA. CDR3 sequence: CSVENRGKGGYGYTF. The CDR3 DNA sequence: TGCAGCGTTGAAAACAGGGGAAAAGGGGGCTATGGCTACACCTTC. Combining the CDR3 with reference TRBV29-1 and TRBJ1-2 gives the whole variable domain SAVISQKPSRDICQRGTSLTIQCQVDSQVTMMFWYRQQPGQSLTLIATANQGSEATYESGFVIDKFPISRPNLTFSTLTVSNMSPEDSSIYLCSVENRGKGGYGYTFGSGTRLTVV.

V is TRBV2 and J is TRBJ2-2; 9 nucleotides align to TRBD1. Losses at the gene ends were 6 bases for V and 4 bases for J; bases not matched to a gene: 3. CDR1 and CDR2 from the germline V gene are SNHLY and FYNNEI. The CDR3 runs to 14 residues. In DNA, the CDR3 is TGTGCCAGCAGGGCACAGGGGGCCACCGGGGAGCTGTTTTTT. Translated, it gives CASRAQGATGELFF.

The V gene is TRBV18, the J gene TRBJ2-7; unclear D gene. The CDR3 extends over 12 amino acids. CDR1 and CDR2 (germline): KGHSH, LQKENI. The ends were cut back, 2 bases at V and 3 bases at J, with 5 bases in the middle. The CDR3 is CASSPGSYEQYF. The CDR3 DNA reads TGTGCCAGCTCACCAGGCAGCTACGAGCAGTACTTC.

The J gene is TRBJ2-1, the V gene TRBV18; 8 bases align to TRBD1. The length of the CDR3 is 14 residues. Germline trimming cut 6 bases from V and 6 bases from J; bases unmatched to any gene: 7. Germline CDR1 is KGHSH and CDR2 is LQKENI. CDR3 sequence: CASSGEQGGNEQFF. The CDR3 DNA is TGTGCCAGCTCCGGGGAACAGGGGGGCAATGAGCAGTTCTTC.

This rearrangement joins TRBV5-1 to TRBJ2-2; D is unclear. Trimming took 0 bases from V and 0 from J, leaving 6 bases between them. The CDR3 loop spans 15 amino acids. Looked up from germline, CDR1 is SGHRS and CDR2 is YFSETQ. CDR3 protein: CASSLVGPNTGELFF. CDR3 sequence (DNA): TGCGCCAGCAGCTTGGTTGGCCCGAACACCGGGGAGCTGTTTTTT.

This chain uses TRBV30 with TRBJ2-2, with D perhaps TRBD1 (6 bases). This CDR3 region has 12 residues. Trimming removed 8 bases from V and 3 bases from J, with 10 bases in between. Germline V gene sequence: CDR1 GTSNPN, CDR2 SVGIG (reference sequence). This CDR3 reads CAIRGYTGELFF. The CDR3 DNA reads TGTGCCATCAGGGGTTACACCGGGGAGCTGTTTTTT.

The chain is built from TRBV19 and TRBJ1-1, with D possibly TRBD1 on 6 matching bases. Germline values: CDR1 LNHDA, CDR2 SQIVND (reference sequence). With 0 bases removed from V and 1 base from J, the gap between germline ends came to 12 bases. CDR3 length: 16 residues. The CDR3 DNA sequence: TGTGCCAGTAGTATAGATCTGGGGACAACGAACACTGAAGCTTTCTTT. This codes for CASSIDLGTTNTEAFF.

The rearrangement joins TRBV7-8 to TRBJ2-7; TRBD1 matches at 11 bases. CDR1 is SGHVS and CDR2 is FQNEAQ in the germline V gene. The CDR3 contains 15 residues. J lost 4 bases, V lost 5 bases, and 7 bases had no gene match. CDR3 loop: CASSGRTGGSYEQYF. The CDR3 bases are TGTGCCAGCAGCGGCAGGACAGGGGGCTCTTACGAGCAGTACTTC.

This clone was seen a single time. This chain links TRBV15 with TRBJ2-1, with TRBD1 matching 7 bases. V lost 8 bases to trimming and J lost 7 bases; unmatched junction nucleotides: 17. The CDR3 contains 16 residues. Per germline, CDR1 LNHNV and CDR2 YYDKDF (reference sequence). CDR3 amino acids: CATCEGAGYLGNEQFF. CDR3 nucleotide sequence: TGTGCCACCTGTGAGGGGGCGGGCTACTTGGGGAATGAGCAGTTCTTC.

This chain connects TRBV9 to TRBJ1-3; possible D gene TRBD1, 5 bases. The CDR3 sequence is 16 residues long. Germline V gene sequence: CDR1 SGDLS, CDR2 YYNGEE. V lost 4 bases and J 3 bases, leaving 17 bases between the germline ends. DNA for the CDR3: TGTGCCAGCAGCACCCGAGGGACTTCGGTTGGAAACACCATATATTTT. Residues: CASSTRGTSVGNTIYF.

About this clone: A junction boundary mismatches the germline segment, possibly from a read error. CDR3 in DNA: TGTGCCAGCAGTTTAGTACAGGGGGCACTTTCCTTC. It is translated as CASSLVQGALSF. The V call is TRBV27, the J call TRBJ2-4, with TRBD1 matching over 9 bases. Looked up from germline, CDR1 is MNHEY and CDR2 is SMNVEV (reference sequence). The CDR3 consists of 12 residues.

The chain recombines TRBV6-1 with TRBJ2-3; possible D gene TRBD2, 6 bases. Germline lookup yields CDR1 MNHNS and CDR2 SASEGT. CDR3 length equals 14 residues. Trimming shortened V by 7 bases and J by 4 bases, and 15 bases separated the two germline ends. CDR3 in DNA: TGTGCCAGCAAGGAGGGCCTTATAGCAGATACGCAGTATTTT. Translating gives CASKEGLIADTQYF.

V usage is TRBV27 and J usage is TRBJ1-5, with D perhaps TRBD1 (6 bases). The CDR3 has 15 amino acids. With 2 bases removed from V and 8 bases from J, the gap between germline ends came to 16 bases. Germline CDR1 reads MNHEY; CDR2 reads SMNVEV (reference sequence). The CDR3 loop reads CASSLAAGVMEPQHF. CDR3 in DNA: TGTGCCAGCAGTTTAGCCGCAGGGGTGATGGAGCCCCAGCATTTT.

V and J are TRBV5-1 and TRBJ2-3; D might be TRBD2 (6 bases). Germline V gene sequence: CDR1 SGHRS, CDR2 YFSETQ. Trimming took 2 bases from V and 2 from J, leaving 9 bases between them. The CDR3 sequence is 14 residues long. The chain's CDR3 is CASSFGGNTDTQYF. The CDR3 DNA is TGCGCCAGCAGCTTTGGCGGGAACACAGATACGCAGTATTTT. The entire variable domain, with the rest obtained from reference TRBV5-1 and TRBJ2-3, is as follows: KAGVTQTPRYLIKTRGQQVTLSCSPISGHRSVSWYQQTPGQGLQFLFEYFSETQRNKGNFPGRFSGRQFSNSRSEMNVSTLELGDSALYLCASSFGGNTDTQYFGPGTRLTVL.

This chain connects TRBV5-4 to TRBJ2-2, with D maybe TRBD2 (5 bases). V dropped 2 bases and J dropped 3 bases, with 11 bases sitting between them. Germline-derived CDR1 and CDR2 are SGHNT and YYREEE (reference sequence). This CDR3 contains 15 residues. Here the CDR3 DNA reads TGTGCCAGCAGCTTAGCTAGCCGATACACCGGGGAGCTGTTTTTT. Translating it yields CASSLASRYTGELFF.